These T cell receptor beta chains were read from a single sample in a study of cytomegalovirus exposure and HLA in healthy donors. This table comes from immunoSEQ multiplex PCR, and its TCRdb copy is limited to in-frame clones, with some not included. There are over 110,000 clones in the sample; 70% to 80% occur only once, and about 3% lies in the top ten. Material: PBMCs. These receptors were collected from a female donor in good health and CMV-seronegative. The CDR3 runs from the conserved cysteine through the conserved F or W. The order of the fields is clone size, J gene, V gene, D gene, CDR3 DNA, CDR3 protein. D genes are given only for firm matches. Clone size, where shown, is once, few, many, or a class for clones that have expanded.

abundance: few
j_gene: TRBJ2-2
v_gene: TRBV5-1
d_gene: .
CDR3nt: TGCGCCAGCAGCTTGGGTGGACAGACTACCGGGGAGCTGTTTTTT
CDR3aa: CASSLGGQTTGELFF

abundance: .
j_gene: TRBJ2-7
v_gene: TRBV29-1
d_gene: TRBD2
CDR3nt: TGCAGCGTCGCCGGGACTAGCGGGATCTACGAGCAGTACTTC
CDR3aa: CSVAGTSGIYEQYF

abundance: .
j_gene: TRBJ1-2
v_gene: TRBV6-5
d_gene: .
CDR3nt: TGTGCCAGCAGCCCCGGGACATATTACTACACCTTC
CDR3aa: CASSPGTYYYTF

abundance: .
j_gene: TRBJ2-3
v_gene: TRBV12-5
d_gene: .
CDR3nt: TGTGCTAGTGGTTTTCACCAGAAAGATACGCAGTATTTT
CDR3aa: CASGFHQKDTQYF

abundance: .
j_gene: TRBJ2-7
v_gene: TRBV7-9
d_gene: .
CDR3nt: TGTGCCAGCAGCCCGGTTAGGGGAAGCTACGAGCAGTACTTC
CDR3aa: CASSPVRGSYEQYF

abundance: .
j_gene: TRBJ1-1
v_gene: TRBV5-6
d_gene: TRBD1
CDR3nt: TGTGCCAGCAGGGGGGACAGGGGGCTTACTGAAGCTTTCTTT
CDR3aa: CASRGDRGLTEAFF

abundance: .
j_gene: TRBJ2-2
v_gene: TRBV7-9
d_gene: .
CDR3nt: TGTGCCAGCAGACTCTCCAGGGCAGCGAACACCGGGGAGCTGTTTTTT
CDR3aa: CASRLSRAANTGELFF

abundance: .
j_gene: TRBJ2-3
v_gene: TRBV18
d_gene: .
CDR3nt: TGTGCCAGCTCACCGGCTAGCACAGATACGCAGTATTTT
CDR3aa: CASSPASTDTQYF

abundance: .
j_gene: TRBJ1-1
v_gene: TRBV30
d_gene: TRBD1
CDR3nt: TGTGCCTGGAGTGTAGGGGGCGGCACTGAAGCTTTCTTT
CDR3aa: CAWSVGGGTEAFF

abundance: .
j_gene: TRBJ2-7
v_gene: TRBV29-1
d_gene: .
CDR3nt: TGCAGCGTTGGGGCGGGTGCCGAGCAGTACTTC
CDR3aa: CSVGAGAEQYF